This is a list of T cell receptor beta chains from one sample in a study of identical twins. TCRdb analysed the 5' RACE reads with MiXCR anew, one entry per CDR3 protein. The sample lists about 530,000 distinct CDR3 sequences, 20% to 25% seen once, with around 0.5% in the top ten. These records were also assigned to another study, of yellow fever vaccine responses in identical twins.

Sequencing was carried out using CD4+ T cells sorted from blood. These TCRs come from a woman younger than 35 in good health. CDR3s include the opening cysteine and the closing phenylalanine or tryptophan. The D gene is left open where the match is weak. Size values are once, few and many counts, or a class for expanded clones, and some rows have none.

v_call	d_call	j_call	clone_size	cdr3_nt	cdr3_aa
TRBV20-1	-	TRBJ2-1	-	TGCAGTGCTAGAGTCCAACCTTCCTACAATGAGCAGTTCTTC	CSARVQPSYNEQFF
TRBV5-1	-	TRBJ2-3	-	TGCGCCAGCAGCTTGGAGGCTAGCGATGTAACAGATACGCAGTATTTT	CASSLEASDVTDTQYF
TRBV12-3/TRBV12-4	-	TRBJ2-2	-	TGTGCCACCAGTAAGGGCCTTTTGAACACCGGGGAGCTGTTTTTT	CATSKGLLNTGELFF
TRBV9	-	TRBJ2-3	-	TGTGCCAGCAGCGTAGATAATACGCAGTATTTT	CASSVDNTQYF
TRBV29-1	-	TRBJ2-5	-	TGCAGCGTTGGTGAGGGTTGGGAGACCCAGTACTTC	CSVGEGWETQYF
TRBV12-3/TRBV12-4	TRBD1	TRBJ1-2	many	TGTGCCAGCAGAGACAGGGGGAGCTACACCTTC	CASRDRGSYTF
TRBV3-1	TRBD1	TRBJ2-1	-	TGTGCCAGCAGCCAAGGGACAGGGGACCTGAAGCAGTTCTTC	CASSQGTGDLKQFF
TRBV20-1	TRBD1	TRBJ1-1	-	TGCAGTGCTAGAGATCCCGGGACAGGGAACACTGAAGCTTTCTTT	CSARDPGTGNTEAFF
TRBV7-8	-	TRBJ2-1	-	TGTGCCAGCAGTATGAGGGGAGTAGGAGTATGGAATGAGCAGTTCTTC	CASSMRGVGVWNEQFF
TRBV5-1	TRBD1	TRBJ2-1	-	TGCGCCAGCAGCTTGGCCTCCCCGGGACAGTCCTTACATGAGCAGTTCTTC	CASSLASPGQSLHEQFF
TRBV3-1	-	TRBJ1-2	few	TGTGCCAGCAGCCAAGTAGCAGGTGCTTTTAGTTTAGGCTACACCTTC	CASSQVAGAFSLGYTF
TRBV5-1	TRBD1	TRBJ2-4	few	TGCGCCAGCTCTGAGCCACAGGGGAACATTCAGTACTTC	CASSEPQGNIQYF
TRBV9	TRBD1	TRBJ2-1	-	TGTGCCAGCAGCGTAGGGGACAGGCATAACAATGAGCAGTTCTTC	CASSVGDRHNNEQFF
TRBV7-2	TRBD2	TRBJ2-3	-	TGTGCCAGCAGCCGACTAGCGGGGTCTGGCACAGATACGCAGTATTTT	CASSRLAGSGTDTQYF
TRBV6-1	TRBD2	TRBJ2-1	-	TGTGCCACCGCCGCTCCAGCGGGGCATCAGTTCTTC	CATAAPAGHQFF
TRBV7-9	TRBD2	TRBJ2-2	few	TGTGCCAGCAGCCCTGGGACTAGCGGGCAGAACACCGGGGAGCTGTTTTTT	CASSPGTSGQNTGELFF
TRBV20-1	-	TRBJ2-1	once	TGCAGTGCTAGATTCCGACATGGATCCGGGGTCTCCTACAATGAGCAGTTCTTC	CSARFRHGSGVSYNEQFF
TRBV24-1	-	TRBJ2-1	few	TGTGCCACCAGGGAAGCGGTTCACAATGAGCAGTTCTTC	CATREAVHNEQFF
TRBV20-1	-	TRBJ1-1	once	TGCGGGGAAGGTGGAGCTGAAGCTTTCTTT	CGEGGAEAFF
TRBV27	TRBD1	TRBJ2-2	few	TGTGCCAGCGGCGAGACAGGGAAGGGTGCAACCGGGGAGCTGTTTTTT	CASGETGKGATGELFF
TRBV5-1	-	TRBJ2-7	few	TGCGCCAGCAGCTCTCAGGGGGGGTACGAGCAGTACTTC	CASSSQGGYEQYF
TRBV4-2	-	TRBJ2-3	-	TGTGCCAGCAGCCGGGAACTAATCACAGATACGCAGTATTTT	CASSRELITDTQYF
TRBV5-1	-	TRBJ2-7	-	TGCGCCAGCAGCTTGGCCGGAAAAAGCTACGAGCAGTACTTC	CASSLAGKSYEQYF
TRBV15	TRBD1	TRBJ2-2	few	TGTGCCACCAGAGACAGGGATACCGGGGAGCTGTTTTTT	CATRDRDTGELFF
TRBV6-2/TRBV6-3	TRBD2	TRBJ2-3	-	TGTGCCAGCAGTTACGGACTAGCGGGGGGCCGGGGCACAGATACGCAGTATTTT	CASSYGLAGGRGTDTQYF
TRBV10-3	-	TRBJ2-2	-	TGTGCCATCAGTGAGCGGGTTCAGGGCCAAGCCGGGGAGCTGTTTTTT	CAISERVQGQAGELFF
TRBV24-1	TRBD1	TRBJ2-1	few	TGTGCCACCAGGGCCTCGGGACAGGGTTCATCGATGCAGTTCTTC	CATRASGQGSSMQFF
TRBV5-1	TRBD2	TRBJ2-2	few	TGCGCCAGCAGCTTGAGCGCGGGAGGACCCGGGGAGCTGTTTTTT	CASSLSAGGPGELFF
TRBV18	-	TRBJ2-5	-	TGTGCCAGCTCACCTTGGGGATTTCAAGAGACCCAGTACTTC	CASSPWGFQETQYF
TRBV2	-	TRBJ2-6	once	TGTGCCAGCAGTGAAGAGGCAGCCTCTGGGGCCAACGTCCTGACTTTC	CASSEEAASGANVLTF
TRBV20-1	TRBD2	TRBJ2-1	-	TGCAGTGCCTTCGGGGGGTCCAATGAGCAGTTCTTC	CSAFGGSNEQFF
TRBV4-1	-	TRBJ2-7	-	TGCGCCAGCACTAAGGACTTCCCGAAATTTTACGAGCAGTACTTC	CASTKDFPKFYEQYF
TRBV29-1	-	TRBJ2-1	-	TGCAGCGTTGGCAGGAGGTGGGACCACAATGAGCAGTTCTTC	CSVGRRWDHNEQFF
TRBV7-3	-	TRBJ2-5	-	TGTGCCAGCAGCATCGGGAGTCGAGTTGGAGAGACCCAGTACTTC	CASSIGSRVGETQYF
TRBV6-1	-	TRBJ2-4	few	TGTGCCAGCAGAAAACAGGACTTGGGAAACATTCAGTACTTC	CASRKQDLGNIQYF
TRBV6-6	-	TRBJ2-2	few	TGTGCCAGCGCAGGGGGGGACACCGGGGAGCTGTTTTTT	CASAGGDTGELFF
TRBV3-1	-	TRBJ2-2	-	TGTGCCAGCTTTGCCAGCGGAGCCTCCGGGGAGCTGTTTTTT	CASFASGASGELFF
TRBV20-1	TRBD1	TRBJ1-5	-	TGCAGTGCTAGCCCCAGGACAGGGGACCTTTCGCCCCAGCATTTT	CSASPRTGDLSPQHF
TRBV5-1	TRBD2	TRBJ2-2	-	TGCGCCAGCAGCTTGTCGGGGGGGAGCACCGGGGAGCTGTTTTTT	CASSLSGGSTGELFF
TRBV12-3/TRBV12-4	-	TRBJ1-1	few	TGTGCCAGCAACAAGGGCAGGAACACTGAAGCTTTCTTT	CASNKGRNTEAFF
TRBV11-2	TRBD2	TRBJ2-7	-	TGTGCCAGCAGCCCTGAATCACTAGCGGGAGCCTACGAGCAGTACTTC	CASSPESLAGAYEQYF
TRBV5-6	-	TRBJ1-3	few	TGTGCCAGCAGCTTGGCCCACTCTGGAAACACCATATATTTT	CASSLAHSGNTIYF
TRBV12-3/TRBV12-4	-	TRBJ2-1	few	TGTGCCAGCACCCTAAGAGGGGCGGATGAGCAGTTCTTC	CASTLRGADEQFF
TRBV6-2/TRBV6-3	-	TRBJ2-5	few	TGTGCCAGCAGGATGACAGGCCAAGAGACCCAGTACTTC	CASRMTGQETQYF
TRBV28	-	TRBJ2-2	few	TGTGCCAGCAGTTTAGGTCTGGGGTTGTACACCGGGGAGCTGTTTTTT	CASSLGLGLYTGELFF
TRBV20-1	-	TRBJ1-2	few	TGCAGTGCACGGACAGTGCTTAACTATGGCTACACCTTC	CSARTVLNYGYTF
TRBV6-5	TRBD1	TRBJ2-2	few	TGTGCCAGCAGTTACTCGGGACAGGGGGCCGGGGAGCTGTTTTTT	CASSYSGQGAGELFF
TRBV7-8	-	TRBJ2-7	few	TGTGCCAGCAGCTTCTGGACAGGAGGGGTGCGAGGTCGGGCTGTCCAGTACTTC	CASSFWTGGVRGRAVQYF
TRBV4-1	-	TRBJ2-3	few	TGCGCCAGCAGTCCCCTGGGGATACTTCCCTCTAGCACAGATACGCAGTATTTT	CASSPLGILPSSTDTQYF
TRBV5-4	TRBD1	TRBJ2-3	-	TGTGCCAGCAGCTTTGGTACCGGACAGGGTGGGACAGATACGCAGTATTTT	CASSFGTGQGGTDTQYF
TRBV12-3/TRBV12-4	TRBD1	TRBJ2-2	-	TGTGCCAGCATTGGGCGGGACAGGGGAGCCACCGGGGAGCTGTTTTTT	CASIGRDRGATGELFF
TRBV2	TRBD2	TRBJ2-1	few	TGTGCCAGCAGCCGACAGGCGGGGGGGCCGGATGAGCAGTTCTTC	CASSRQAGGPDEQFF
TRBV27	-	TRBJ1-5	-	TGTGCCAGCAGGCCACAGGGATCCAATCAGCCCCAGCATTTT	CASRPQGSNQPQHF
TRBV7-8	TRBD1	TRBJ1-5	-	TGTGCCAGCAGCTTAGTTTCAGGGGGCCCGGTCAATCAGCCCCAGCATTTT	CASSLVSGGPVNQPQHF
TRBV20-1	TRBD2	TRBJ2-7	-	TGCAGTGCCCCCGTCCAGGGAGGGCATTTCTCCTACGAGCAGTACTTC	CSAPVQGGHFSYEQYF
TRBV5-6	-	TRBJ2-5	many	TGTGCCAGCAGCAAAAATGGGGCCCAGTACTTC	CASSKNGAQYF
TRBV28	-	TRBJ2-3	few	TGTGCCAGCAGTTTATCCCAGGGAACAGATACGCAGTATTTT	CASSLSQGTDTQYF